This TCR beta chain originates from a study of CD8+ T cells in alopecia areata. The V end was cut by 0 bases, the J end by 0 bases, with 7 bases between. CDR3 length: 15 amino acids. Looked up from germline, CDR1 is SGHRS and CDR2 is YFSETQ. Extraction and reverse transcription of RNA yielded cDNA as the sequencing template. Repertoires were generated with immunoSEQ multiplex PCR, while TCRdb's copy carries only in-frame clones and drops some. In the table there are 160,000 or so clones, 50% to 70% of which are singletons. Specified treatment: oral pan-JAK inhibitor, 5-10 mg twice daily. This sequence originates from a human donor with alopecia areata. The chain uses TRBV5-1 and TRBJ1-3; no clear D. Sequencing used CD4+ T cells sorted from blood, obtained at week 4, from a patient treated with tofacitinib. The CDR3 DNA reads as TGCGCCAGCAGCTTGGACATCGGCTCTGGAAACACCATATATTTT. Amino acid sequence: CASSLDIGSGNTIYF.